The TCR beta chain described here comes from a study of blood T cell repertoires in COVID-19. Study information: PBMCs, B-cell-depleted T cells, or T cells were the source of the cDNA or gDNA that made up the material.

Method: immunoSEQ multiplex PCR; TCRdb's copy keeps in-frame clones and lacks some. The table includes about 430,000 clones, about 88% detected once. Individuals drawn from approximately 26 US areas were roughly 18 to 100 years old. Grouping used clinical history reported by participants in a survey and questionnaire. The TCR comes from a woman under 30 who had been exposed to COVID-19. The sample was PBMCs or T cells enriched from blood (not recorded which).

The CDR3 loop is CASSSFGLAGASGANVLTF. The CDR3 DNA reads as TGTGCCAGCAGTTCGTTCGGACTAGCGGGGGCCTCTGGGGCCAACGTCCTGACTTTC. The chain couples TRBV28 to TRBJ2-6; 13 bases match TRBD2. J lost 0 bases, V lost 4 bases, and 6 bases had no gene match. CDR1 is MDHEN, CDR2 SYDVKM, per germline. The CDR3 extends over 19 amino acids.